This is a list of T cell receptor beta chains from one sample in a study of monozygotic twins with inflammatory bowel disease. TCRdb re-called the 5' RACE reads, yielding one record per CDR3 amino acid sequence without DNA. This sample's table has about 380,000 distinct CDR3 sequences. The specimen sequenced was blood. These TCRs come from a human donor with ulcerative colitis or Crohn's disease, or a healthy co-twin of an affected twin (not recorded which). Each CDR3 is given with its conserved first and last residue.

>TRBJ2-3|TRBV12-3/TRBV12-4
CASSRLRFRTDTQYF
>TRBJ1-4|TRBV5-1
CASSIAQGGEKLFF
>TRBJ2-1|TRBV7-3
CASSLKLGYYNEQFF
>TRBJ1-4|TRBV7-2
CASSLGGTAANEKLFF
>TRBJ2-6|TRBV11-2
CASSDPGGAFGANVLTF
>TRBJ1-1|TRBV10-3
CAISEPTWGNTEAFF
>TRBJ2-7|TRBV5-1
CASSPWDGSYEQYF
>TRBJ2-7|TRBV12-3/TRBV12-4
CASSSFTSGAYEQYF
>TRBJ2-1|TRBV18
CASSPSQSNPDNEQFF
>TRBJ2-1|TRBV6-5
CASSYTARDRGSGEQFF
>TRBJ2-3|TRBV5-1
CASSFTQPGQGSTDTQYF
>TRBJ1-4|TRBV12-5
CASGLVLQGMNEKLFF
>TRBJ2-5|TRBV12-3/TRBV12-4
CASSLVGPQYF
>TRBJ1-6|TRBV7-9
CASSLYGQGYNSPLHF